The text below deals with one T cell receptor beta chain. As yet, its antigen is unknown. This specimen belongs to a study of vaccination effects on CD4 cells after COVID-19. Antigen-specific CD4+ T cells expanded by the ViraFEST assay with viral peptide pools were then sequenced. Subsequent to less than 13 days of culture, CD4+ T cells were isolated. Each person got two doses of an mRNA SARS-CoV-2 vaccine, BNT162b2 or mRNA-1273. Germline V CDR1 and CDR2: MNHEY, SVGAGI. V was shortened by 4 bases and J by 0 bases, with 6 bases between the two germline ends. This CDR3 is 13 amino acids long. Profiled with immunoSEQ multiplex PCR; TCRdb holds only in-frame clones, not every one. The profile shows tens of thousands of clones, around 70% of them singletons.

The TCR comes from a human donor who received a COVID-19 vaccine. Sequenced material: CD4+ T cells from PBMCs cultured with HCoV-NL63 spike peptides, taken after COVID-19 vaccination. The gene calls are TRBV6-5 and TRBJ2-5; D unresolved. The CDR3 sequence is CASSSEYQETQYF. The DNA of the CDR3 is TGTGCCAGCAGTTCCGAGTACCAAGAGACCCAGTACTTC.